The following is a T cell receptor (beta chain) sequence with its context. Per the original data handling: For nucleated cells, counts were estimated from reference gene primer amplification. Profiled with immunoSEQ multiplex PCR; TCRdb holds only in-frame clones, not every one. D and trimming were read from the DNA, whereas the V and J calls and clone size are those reported in that table. This table has some 210,000 clones, about four fifths appearing once. This specimen comes from a study of blood T cell repertoires in COVID-19. At the level of the study: Samples of COVID-19 (acute and convalescent) were obtained from the United States, Italy and Spain.

Germline V gene lookup returns CDR1 LNHDA and CDR2 SQIVND (reference sequence). Trimming removed 1 base at V and 3 bases at J, with 15 bases between. This CDR3 is 16 amino acids long. Sequencing was carried out using peripheral blood. This chain links TRBV19 with TRBJ1-1; D perhaps matches TRBD1 (5 bases). The clonotype originates from a woman in her thirties or forties with acute or convalescent COVID-19. The CDR3 reads CASSIVKGWLDTEAFF. In DNA, the CDR3 is TGTGCCAGTAGTATAGTAAAGGGGTGGTTGGACACTGAAGCTTTCTTT.